This TCR beta chain originates from a study of control samples from healthy donors and cancer patients. In germline, CDR1 is SGHTA, CDR2 FQGNSA. Trimming removed 4 bases from V and 1 base from J; junction bases left unmatched: 4. CDR3 size: 15 residues. The assay was immunoSEQ multiplex PCR, and TCRdb's table has in-frame clones only and misses some. The table includes about 140,000 clones, 91% detected once. This TCR came from a man in his late teens or twenties in good health. What was sequenced was blood. The V and J genes are TRBV7-2 and TRBJ2-3; 8 bases align to TRBD1. The CDR3 bases are TGTGCCAGCAGCTCCCCGACAGGGGGCACAGATACGCAGTATTTT. Its protein is CASSSPTGGTDTQYF.